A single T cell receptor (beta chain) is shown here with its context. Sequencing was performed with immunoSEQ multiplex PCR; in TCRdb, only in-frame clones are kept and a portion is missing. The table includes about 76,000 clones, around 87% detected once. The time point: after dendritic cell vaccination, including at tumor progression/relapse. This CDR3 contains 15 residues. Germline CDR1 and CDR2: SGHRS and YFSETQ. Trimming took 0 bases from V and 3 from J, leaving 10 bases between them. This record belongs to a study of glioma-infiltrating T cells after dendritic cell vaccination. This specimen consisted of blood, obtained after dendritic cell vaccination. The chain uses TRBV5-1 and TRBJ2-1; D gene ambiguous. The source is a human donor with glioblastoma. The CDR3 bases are TGCGCCAGCAGCTTGGCCAATTCAGGCTACAATGAGCAGTTCTTC. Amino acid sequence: CASSLANSGYNEQFF.